This T cell receptor (beta chain) was observed in a study of PD-1 blockade in mismatch repair-deficient tumors. Study-wide background: Patients had over 10 mismatch repair-deficient cancer types, all previously treated and progressing.

On this clone itself: The junction differs from germline at one of its ends, possibly a read error.

Three pembrolizumab responders had their TCRs sequenced. Clones were read by immunoSEQ multiplex PCR, and TCRdb kept only the in-frame ones, dropping some. The sample includes about 68,000 clones, about 72% of them seen just once. CDR3 size: 15 residues. Germline CDR1 and CDR2: MNHNS and SASEGT. The chain combines TRBV6-1 with TRBJ2-1, with 9 bases lining up with TRBD1. The sequence was collected from an adult with mismatch repair-deficient cancer. Specimen: peripheral blood, collected 2 weeks after starting pembrolizumab. CDR3 sequence: CASSDGQGTLVKEVF. The CDR3 region has the DNA TGTGCCAGCAGTGATGGACAGGGGACTCTGGTAAAGGAGGTCTTC.